A selection of T cell receptor beta chains follows, all from one sample in a study of blood T cell repertoires in COVID-19. Generated by immunoSEQ multiplex PCR, the TCRdb table keeps only in-frame clones and is missing some. The data contain about 130,000 clones, approximately 86% of them singletons. The material sequenced was PBMCs or T cells enriched from blood (not recorded which). These TCRs come from a woman aged 45-59 years who had recovered from COVID-19. Each CDR3 is given with its conserved first and last residue. Fields, in order: D gene, clone size, V gene, J gene, CDR3 protein, CDR3 DNA. A D gene is named only where the DNA matches it firmly. Rows give clone size only sometimes, using once, few, many, or a class for an expanded clone.

>-|-|TRBV3-1/TRBV3-2|TRBJ2-5
CASSQGSGSKETQYF
TGTGCCAGCAGCCAAGGATCGGGAAGTAAAGAGACCCAGTACTTC
>-|-|TRBV7-9|TRBJ1-2
CASSSRFAANYGYTF
TGTGCCAGCAGCTCTCGGTTCGCGGCTAACTATGGCTACACCTTC
>TRBD2|-|TRBV11-3|TRBJ2-7
CASSSPGTSGDEQYF
TGTGCCAGCAGCTCCCCCGGGACTAGCGGGGACGAGCAGTACTTC
>-|-|TRBV3-1/TRBV3-2|TRBJ1-5
CASSQDPGNQPQHF
TGTGCCAGCAGCCAAGACCCGGGAAATCAGCCCCAGCATTTT
>-|once|TRBV5-1|TRBJ1-2
CASSYSGLGNYGYTF
TGCGCCAGCAGCTATTCAGGTTTAGGAAACTATGGCTACACCTTC
>TRBD2|-|TRBV5-4|TRBJ2-2
CASSPISGGVRGGELFF
TGTGCCAGCAGCCCTATAAGCGGGGGGGTCCGAGGCGGGGAGCTGTTTTTT
>-|-|TRBV6-1|TRBJ1-3
CASSEGTAGTGNTIYF
TGTGCCAGCAGTGAAGGGACGGCCGGGACTGGAAACACCATATATTTT
>-|-|TRBV4-2|TRBJ2-7
CASSQPTGIDEQYF
TGTGCCAGCAGCCAACCAACAGGGATCGACGAGCAGTACTTC
>-|-|TRBV4-1|TRBJ1-1
CASSQNEGWVDTEAFF
TGCGCCAGCAGCCAAAACGAGGGTTGGGTAGACACTGAAGCTTTCTTT
>-|once|TRBV6-5|TRBJ1-3
CASSYTGTVDNTIYF
TGTGCCAGCAGTTACACAGGGACGGTGGATAACACCATATATTTT
>-|-|TRBV27|TRBJ2-7
CASSALGMYEQYF
TGTGCCAGCAGCGCACTCGGTATGTACGAGCAGTACTTC
>-|few|TRBV3-1/TRBV3-2|TRBJ1-1
CASSHRLKGGGAMNTEAFF
TGTGCCAGCAGCCACCGACTCAAAGGCGGGGGGGCCATGAACACTGAAGCTTTCTTT
>-|-|TRBV10-3|TRBJ1-1
CAISEFSRSEAFF
TGTGCCATCAGTGAGTTCAGTCGGAGTGAAGCTTTCTTT
>TRBD1|-|TRBV9|TRBJ2-7
CASSATGLRDSYEQYF
TGTGCCAGCAGCGCGACAGGGCTACGGGACTCCTACGAGCAGTACTTC
>-|-|TRBV13|TRBJ2-7
CASSFPSNPYAQYF
TGTGCCAGCAGCTTTCCAAGTAACCCCTACGCGCAGTACTTC
>-|-|TRBV3-1/TRBV3-2|TRBJ1-1
CASSSQGRGSPGAFF
TGTGCCAGCAGCTCTCAAGGGAGGGGATCCCCTGGAGCTTTCTTT
>-|-|TRBV9|TRBJ1-2
CASSGEDTNYGYTF
TGTGCCAGCAGCGGAGAAGATACTAACTATGGCTACACCTTC
>-|-|TRBV6-1|TRBJ2-1
CASSDRQVSPPNEQFF
TGTGCCAGCAGTGACCGACAGGTTTCCCCTCCCAATGAGCAGTTCTTC
>-|once|TRBV2|TRBJ2-4
CASSEGNSLAKNIQYF
TGTGCCAGCAGTGAAGGAAACAGCCTAGCCAAAAACATTCAGTACTTC
>TRBD1|once|TRBV6-2/TRBV6-3|TRBJ2-5
CASSDRGAQRETQYF
TGTGCCAGCAGTGACAGGGGGGCCCAAAGGGAGACCCAGTACTTC
>TRBD1|-|TRBV9|TRBJ2-7
CASSVGQGPSYEQYF
TGTGCCAGCAGCGTCGGACAGGGCCCTTCCTACGAGCAGTACTTC
>-|-|TRBV19|TRBJ2-3
CASSIPNGAGDLRDTQYF
TGTGCCAGTAGTATCCCGAATGGGGCAGGGGATCTGCGAGATACGCAGTATTTT
>TRBD2|once|TRBV5-6|TRBJ2-3
CASSFWGWTSRADTQYF
TGTGCCAGCAGCTTCTGGGGGTGGACTAGCCGCGCAGATACGCAGTATTTT
>-|-|TRBV21-1|TRBJ1-4
CASSPFRGGQGEKLFF
TGTGCCAGCAGCCCTTTTCGAGGGGGCCAAGGGGAAAAACTGTTTTTT
>TRBD1|-|TRBV5-4|TRBJ1-6
CASSRTGIYNSPLHF
TGTGCCAGCAGCAGGACAGGGATCTATAATTCACCCCTCCACTTT
>-|-|TRBV24-1|TRBJ2-5
CATSDSPGAGETQYF
TGTGCCACCAGTGATTCTCCAGGGGCGGGAGAGACCCAGTACTTC
>-|-|TRBV10-2|TRBJ1-1
CASSQQANTEAFF
TGCGCCAGCAGTCAACAGGCGAACACTGAAGCTTTCTTT
>TRBD1|-|TRBV5-5|TRBJ2-1
CASSLGTGVYNEQFF
TGTGCCAGCAGCTTGGGGACAGGGGTCTACAATGAGCAGTTCTTC
>TRBD2|-|TRBV27|TRBJ2-3
CASSSVPGLASEDTQYF
TGTGCCAGCAGTTCAGTCCCGGGACTAGCATCCGAAGATACGCAGTATTTT
>-|-|TRBV27|TRBJ1-6
CASSSEVFLPLHF
TGTGCCAGCAGTTCGGAGGTCTTTTTACCCCTCCACTTT
>-|-|TRBV13|TRBJ1-1
CASSVTGLTVSTEAFF
TGTGCCAGCAGCGTAACAGGGCTAACCGTAAGCACTGAAGCTTTCTTT
>TRBD1|-|TRBV27|TRBJ1-6
CASSLGDSPRNSPLHF
TGTGCCAGCAGTTTAGGGGACAGTCCGAGGAATTCACCCCTCCACTTT
>-|once|TRBV7-8|TRBJ2-5
CASRPTVQETQYF
TGTGCCAGCAGACCGACAGTCCAAGAGACCCAGTACTTC
>-|-|TRBV11-2|TRBJ1-2
CASSALRGNYGYTF
TGTGCCAGCAGCGCCCTTAGGGGTAACTATGGCTACACCTTC
>TRBD2|once|TRBV5-4|TRBJ2-2
CASSPAGGHSGELFF
TGTGCCAGCAGCCCAGCGGGGGGGCATTCCGGGGAGCTGTTTTTT
>-|once|TRBV5-5|TRBJ2-7
CASSLGQVRSYEQYF
TGTGCCAGCAGCTTGGGACAGGTCAGATCCTACGAGCAGTACTTC
>TRBD2|few|TRBV6-5|TRBJ2-2
CASTSGGANTGELFF
TGTGCCTCGACTAGCGGGGGGGCGAACACCGGGGAGCTGTTTTTT
>-|once|TRBV11-2|TRBJ2-7
CASREVQGGYEQYF
TGTGCCAGCAGAGAGGTACAGGGCGGCTACGAGCAGTACTTC
>TRBD2|once|TRBV9|TRBJ2-2
CASSEGLGRAGELFF
TGTGCCAGCAGCGAGGGACTAGGAAGGGCCGGGGAGCTGTTTTTT
>TRBD1|-|TRBV4-2|TRBJ2-6
CASSLEDFTDRRLSGANVLTF
TGTGCCAGCAGCCTCGAAGACTTTACGGACAGGCGTCTCTCTGGGGCCAACGTCCTGACTTTC
>TRBD1|-|TRBV2|TRBJ1-2
CASSDQGAMLGYTF
TGTGCCAGCAGTGATCAGGGGGCGATGCTGGGCTACACCTTC
>-|-|TRBV18|TRBJ1-3
CASSPRDSLGNTIYF
TGTGCCAGCTCACCACGCGACAGTCTTGGAAACACCATATATTTT
>-|-|TRBV29-1|TRBJ2-6
CSVAYSGANVLTF
TGCAGCGTTGCGTACTCTGGGGCCAACGTCCTGACTTTC
>TRBD1|-|TRBV5-4|TRBJ1-3
CASSFGTGNPPGNTIYF
TGTGCCAGCAGCTTCGGGACAGGGAACCCCCCTGGAAACACCATATATTTT
>TRBD2|-|TRBV6-2/TRBV6-3|TRBJ2-2
CASSFPSVWEGTGELFF
TGTGCCAGCAGTTTCCCTAGCGTCTGGGAGGGCACCGGGGAGCTGTTTTTT
>TRBD1|once|TRBV19|TRBJ1-5
CASHHSTGGLGQPQHF
TGTGCCAGTCACCATTCGACAGGGGGCTTGGGTCAGCCCCAGCATTTT
>-|-|TRBV7-3|TRBJ2-5
CASSPNGIQETQYF
TGTGCCAGCAGCCCTAACGGGATCCAAGAGACCCAGTACTTC
>-|-|TRBV27|TRBJ1-1
CASSDQENTEAFF
TGTGCCAGCAGTGATCAGGAGAACACTGAAGCTTTCTTT
>TRBD2|-|TRBV7-8|TRBJ2-2
CASRPGGLADAGELFF
TGTGCCAGCAGACCTGGCGGACTAGCGGACGCCGGGGAGCTGTTTTTT
>-|-|TRBV5-1|TRBJ1-2
CASSLVGDLGYTF
TGCGCCAGCAGCTTGGTGGGAGACCTTGGCTACACCTTC
>TRBD2|-|TRBV11-3|TRBJ2-1
CASSLVRGGLWNEQFF
TGTGCCAGCAGCTTAGTTCGGGGGGGCCTGTGGAATGAGCAGTTCTTC
>-|-|TRBV20-1|TRBJ1-5
CSASSLAISNQPQHF
TGCAGTGCTAGTTCCTTAGCCATCAGCAATCAGCCCCAGCATTTT
>-|-|TRBV19|TRBJ1-2
CASSFLVGGYTF
TGTGCCAGTAGTTTCCTGGTGGGCGGCTACACCTTC